These T cell receptor beta chains were read from a single sample in a study of cytomegalovirus exposure and HLA in healthy donors. Some clones are missing from TCRdb's copy, which holds only in-frame ones; the method was immunoSEQ multiplex PCR. Of around 180,000 clones listed, around 79% are singletons. The sample was PBMCs. The receptors were gathered from a woman aged 50 to 60 in good health and CMV-seronegative. CDR3s include the opening cysteine and the closing phenylalanine or tryptophan.

V: TRBV18
length: 13
CDR3: CASSPAELYGYTF

V: TRBV28
length: 12
CDR3: CASSIPGQGAFF

V: TRBV5-1
length: 15
CDR3: CASSLGGGPRNEQFF

V: TRBV7-2
length: 15
CDR3: CASPFQGAIDTEAFF

V: TRBV5-1
length: 13
CDR3: CASSLDRDSPLHF

V: TRBV4-3
length: 20
CDR3: CASSQELVQTGVFGWNIQYF

V: TRBV10-3
length: 13
CDR3: CAASGTLNTEAFF

V: TRBV7-9
length: 12
CDR3: CSSSLGRDEQYF

V: TRBV11-2
length: 17
CDR3: CASSLVPSGGSYNEQFF

V: TRBV29-1
length: 16
CDR3: CSVDPLGQRFTDTQYF

V: TRBV6-6
length: 14
CDR3: CASDGSGVPGELFF

V: TRBV19
length: 16
CDR3: CASSKGLAGVAYEQYF

V: TRBV5-4
length: 15
CDR3: CASSLLLAGPRELFF

V: TRBV5-5
length: 16
CDR3: CASSLIPRVDSYEQYF

V: TRBV11-2
length: 15
CDR3: CASRRDRGSNSPLHF